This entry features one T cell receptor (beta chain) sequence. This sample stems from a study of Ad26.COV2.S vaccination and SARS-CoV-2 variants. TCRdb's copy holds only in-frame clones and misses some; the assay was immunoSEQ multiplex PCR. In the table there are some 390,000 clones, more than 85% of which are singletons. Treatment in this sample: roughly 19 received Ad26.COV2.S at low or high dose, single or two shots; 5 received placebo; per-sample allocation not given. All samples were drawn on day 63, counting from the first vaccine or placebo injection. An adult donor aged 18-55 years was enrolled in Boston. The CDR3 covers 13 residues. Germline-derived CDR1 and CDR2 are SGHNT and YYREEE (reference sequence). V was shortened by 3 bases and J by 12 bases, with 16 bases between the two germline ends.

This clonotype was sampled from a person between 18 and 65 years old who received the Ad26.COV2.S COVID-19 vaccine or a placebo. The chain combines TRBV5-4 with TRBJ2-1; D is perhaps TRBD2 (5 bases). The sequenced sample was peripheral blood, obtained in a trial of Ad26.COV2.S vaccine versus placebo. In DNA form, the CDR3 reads TGTGCCAGCAGCTCCCCCGGGGAAACCAGGCAGTTCTTC. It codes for CASSSPGETRQFF.